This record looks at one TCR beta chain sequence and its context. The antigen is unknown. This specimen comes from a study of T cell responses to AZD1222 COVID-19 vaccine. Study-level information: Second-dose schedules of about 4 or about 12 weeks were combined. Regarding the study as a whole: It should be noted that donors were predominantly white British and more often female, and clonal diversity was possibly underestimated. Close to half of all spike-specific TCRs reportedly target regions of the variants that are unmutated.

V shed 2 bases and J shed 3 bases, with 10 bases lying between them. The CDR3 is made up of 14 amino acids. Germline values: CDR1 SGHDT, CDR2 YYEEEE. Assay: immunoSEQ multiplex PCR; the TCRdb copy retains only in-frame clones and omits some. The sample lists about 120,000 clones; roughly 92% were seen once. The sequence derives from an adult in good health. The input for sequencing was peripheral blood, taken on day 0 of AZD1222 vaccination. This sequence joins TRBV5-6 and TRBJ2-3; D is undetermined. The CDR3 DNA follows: TGTGCCAGCAGCTTAAGGCAGGCTACAGATACGCAGTATTTT. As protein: CASSLRQATDTQYF.